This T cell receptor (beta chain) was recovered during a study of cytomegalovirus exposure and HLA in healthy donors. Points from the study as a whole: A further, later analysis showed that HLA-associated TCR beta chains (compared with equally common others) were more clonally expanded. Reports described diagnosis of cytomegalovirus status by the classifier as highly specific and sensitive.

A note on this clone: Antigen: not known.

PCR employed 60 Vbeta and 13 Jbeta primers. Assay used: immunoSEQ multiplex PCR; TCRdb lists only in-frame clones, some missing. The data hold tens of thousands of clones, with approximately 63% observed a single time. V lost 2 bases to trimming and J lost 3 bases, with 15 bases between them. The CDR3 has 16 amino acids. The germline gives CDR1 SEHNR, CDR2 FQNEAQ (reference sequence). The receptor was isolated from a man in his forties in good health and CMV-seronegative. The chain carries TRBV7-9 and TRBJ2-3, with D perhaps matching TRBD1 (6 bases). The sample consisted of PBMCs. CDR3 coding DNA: TGTGCCAGCAGCTTAACGGGCGGCAGGGGAACAGATACGCAGTATTTT. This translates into CASSLTGGRGTDTQYF.